In its sample, the clone carrying this T cell receptor (beta chain) was seen a few times. What it binds is unknown. These data come from a study of beta chain features in type 1 diabetes. Overall study: There was similarity between patients and healthy donors in age, gender and cell yields.

Whole-study results and caveats: Significant though moderate, a shortening of TCRB CDR3s appeared in all four CD4+ subsets of Type 1 diabetes patients.

Every bit of the isolated RNA underwent reverse transcription, so sequencing read expressed TCRB transcripts. Assay used: immunoSEQ multiplex PCR; TCRdb lists only in-frame clones, some missing. The sample lists around 300,000 clones; approximately 11% were seen once. CD4+ naive, central memory, regulatory and stem cell-like memory cells were sorted via CD45RO/CCR7/CD25/CD127/CD95/CD27. The sequenced sample was naive CD4+ T cells from blood. This TCR was sampled from a woman aged 25-40 years in good health.

The chain's CDR3 is CSVGLWGQGTNYGYTF. CDR3 bases: TGCAGCGTTGGCTTATGGGGACAGGGGACTAACTATGGCTACACCTTC. This sequence joins TRBV29-1 and TRBJ1-2; TRBD1 matches 10 bases. Germline trimming cut 4 bases from V and 0 bases from J; bases unmatched to any gene: 8. Germline-derived CDR1 and CDR2 are SQVTM and ANQGSEA. The CDR3 has 16 residues.